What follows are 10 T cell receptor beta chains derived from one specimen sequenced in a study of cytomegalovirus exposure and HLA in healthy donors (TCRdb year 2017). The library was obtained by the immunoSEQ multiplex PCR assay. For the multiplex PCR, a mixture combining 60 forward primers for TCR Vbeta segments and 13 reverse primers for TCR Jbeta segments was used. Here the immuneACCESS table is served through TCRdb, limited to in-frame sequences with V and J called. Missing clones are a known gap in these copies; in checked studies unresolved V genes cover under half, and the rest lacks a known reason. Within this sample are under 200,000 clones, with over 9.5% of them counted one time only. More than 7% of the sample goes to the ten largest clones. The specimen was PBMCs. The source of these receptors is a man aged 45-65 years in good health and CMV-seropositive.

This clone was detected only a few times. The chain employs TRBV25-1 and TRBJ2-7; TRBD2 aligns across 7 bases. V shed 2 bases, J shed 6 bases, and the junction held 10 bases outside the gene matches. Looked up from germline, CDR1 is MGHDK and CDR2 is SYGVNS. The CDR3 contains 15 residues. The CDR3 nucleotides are TGTGCCAGCAGTGAAGTCCGGGGGGTGGCGGCCGAGCAGTACTTC. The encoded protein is CASSEVRGVAAEQYF.

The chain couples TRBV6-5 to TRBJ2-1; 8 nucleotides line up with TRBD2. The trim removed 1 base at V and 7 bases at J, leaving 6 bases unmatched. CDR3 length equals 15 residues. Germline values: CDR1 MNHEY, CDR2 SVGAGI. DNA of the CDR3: TGTGCCAGCAGTTACTTCGGGGGGGGGCCGAATGAGCAGTTCTTC. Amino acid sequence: CASSYFGGGPNEQFF.

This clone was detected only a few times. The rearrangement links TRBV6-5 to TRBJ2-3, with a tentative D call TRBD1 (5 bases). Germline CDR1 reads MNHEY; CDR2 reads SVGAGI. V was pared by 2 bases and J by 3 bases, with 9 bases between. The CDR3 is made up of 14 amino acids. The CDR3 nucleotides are TGTGCCAGCAGTTACGGGTCAGGGACAGATACGCAGTATTTT. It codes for CASSYGSGTDTQYF.

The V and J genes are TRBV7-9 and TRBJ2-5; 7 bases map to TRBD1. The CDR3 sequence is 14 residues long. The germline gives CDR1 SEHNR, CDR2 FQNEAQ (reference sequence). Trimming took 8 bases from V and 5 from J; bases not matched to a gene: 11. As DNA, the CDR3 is TGTGCCAGCCCCCAGGGACAGCTGCCGGAGACCCAGTACTTC. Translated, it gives CASPQGQLPETQYF. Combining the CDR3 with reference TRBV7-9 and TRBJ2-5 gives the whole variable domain DTGVSQNPRHKITKRGQNVTFRCDPISEHNRLYWYRQTLGQGPEFLTYFQNEAQLEKSRLLSDRFSAERPKGSFSTLEIQRTEQGDSAMYLCASPQGQLPETQYFGPGTRLLVL.

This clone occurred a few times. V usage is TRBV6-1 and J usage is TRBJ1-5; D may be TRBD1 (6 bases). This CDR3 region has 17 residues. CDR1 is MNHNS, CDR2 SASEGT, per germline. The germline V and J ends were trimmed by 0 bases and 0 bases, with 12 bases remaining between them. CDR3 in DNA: TGTGCCAGCAGTGAAGCTTGGGGACAAAATAGCAATCAGCCCCAGCATTTT. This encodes CASSEAWGQNSNQPQHF.

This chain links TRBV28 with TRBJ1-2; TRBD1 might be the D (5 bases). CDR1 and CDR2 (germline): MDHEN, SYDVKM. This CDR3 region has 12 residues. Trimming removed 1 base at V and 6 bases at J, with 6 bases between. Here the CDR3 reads CASSLSGHGYTF. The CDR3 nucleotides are TGTGCCAGCAGTTTATCAGGGCATGGCTACACCTTC.

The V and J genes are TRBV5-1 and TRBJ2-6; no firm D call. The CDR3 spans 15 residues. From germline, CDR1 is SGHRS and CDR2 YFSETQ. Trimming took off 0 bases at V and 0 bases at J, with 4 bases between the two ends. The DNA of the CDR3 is TGCGCCAGCAGCTTGGTCGGCTCTGGGGCCAACGTCCTGACTTTC. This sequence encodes CASSLVGSGANVLTF.

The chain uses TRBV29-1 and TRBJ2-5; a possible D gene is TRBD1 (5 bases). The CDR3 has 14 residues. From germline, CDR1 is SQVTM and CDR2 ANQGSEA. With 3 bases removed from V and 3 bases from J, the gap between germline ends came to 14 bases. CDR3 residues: CSVEGPAGEETQYF. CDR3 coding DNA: TGCAGCGTTGAGGGGCCTGCTGGGGAAGAGACCCAGTACTTC.

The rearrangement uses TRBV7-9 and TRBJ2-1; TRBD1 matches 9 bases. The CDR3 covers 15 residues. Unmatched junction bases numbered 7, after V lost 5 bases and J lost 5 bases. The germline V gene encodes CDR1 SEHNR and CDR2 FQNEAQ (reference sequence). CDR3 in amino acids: CASSPTGGPHNEQFF. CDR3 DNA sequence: TGTGCCAGCAGCCCGACAGGGGGGCCCCACAATGAGCAGTTCTTC. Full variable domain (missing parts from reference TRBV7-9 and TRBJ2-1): DTGVSQNPRHKITKRGQNVTFRCDPISEHNRLYWYRQTLGQGPEFLTYFQNEAQLEKSRLLSDRFSAERPKGSFSTLEIQRTEQGDSAMYLCASSPTGGPHNEQFFGPGTRLTVL.

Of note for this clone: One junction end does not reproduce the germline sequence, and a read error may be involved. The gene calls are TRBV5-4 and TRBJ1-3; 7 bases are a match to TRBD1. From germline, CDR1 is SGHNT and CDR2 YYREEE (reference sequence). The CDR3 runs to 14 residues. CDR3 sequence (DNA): TGTGCTAGCAGCGCGACAGGGAGAGGAAACACCATATATTTT. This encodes CASSATGRGNTIYF.